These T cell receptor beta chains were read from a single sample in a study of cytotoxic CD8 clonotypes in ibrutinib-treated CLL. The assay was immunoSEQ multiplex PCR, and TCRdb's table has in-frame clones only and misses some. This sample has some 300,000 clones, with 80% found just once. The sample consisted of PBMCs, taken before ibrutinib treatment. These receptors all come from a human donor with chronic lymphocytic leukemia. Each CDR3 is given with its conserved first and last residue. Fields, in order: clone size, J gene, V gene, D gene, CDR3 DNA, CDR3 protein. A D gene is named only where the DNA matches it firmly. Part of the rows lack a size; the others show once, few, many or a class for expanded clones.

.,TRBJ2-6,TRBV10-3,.,TGTGCCACCCGAAATCCGTATGGGGCCAACGTCCTGACTTTC,CATRNPYGANVLTF
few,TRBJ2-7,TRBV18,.,TGTGCCAGCTCCCTCACGGCAGAAACCTACGAGCAGTACTTC,CASSLTAETYEQYF
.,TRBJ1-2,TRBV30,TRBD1,TGTGCCTGGAGCAGGGGGCGCGGCTATGGCTACACCTTC,CAWSRGRGYGYTF
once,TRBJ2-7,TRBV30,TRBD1,TGTGCCTGGAGGGGAAATCGACAGGGAGACCTTAATCGGTACGAGCAGTACTTC,CAWRGNRQGDLNRYEQYF
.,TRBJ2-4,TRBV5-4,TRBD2,TGTGCCAGCAGCAGGGGCCCCCTCACTAGCGGGAGGGCCAAAAACATTCAGTACTTC,CASSRGPLTSGRAKNIQYF
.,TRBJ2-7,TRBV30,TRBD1,TGTGCCTGGAGGCGGACAGGGCCCTACGAGCAGTACTTC,CAWRRTGPYEQYF
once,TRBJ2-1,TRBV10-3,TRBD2,TGTGCCATCAGTGCTCCGGGACTAGGTTTCTCCTACAATGAGCAGTTCTTC,CAISAPGLGFSYNEQFF
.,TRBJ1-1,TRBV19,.,TGTGCCAGTAGTATAGAGACAGCGAACACTGAAGCTTTCTTT,CASSIETANTEAFF
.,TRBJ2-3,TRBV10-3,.,TGTGCCACTGCAACTCAGGAGGGCACAGATACGCAGTATTTT,CATATQEGTDTQYF
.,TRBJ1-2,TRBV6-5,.,TGTGCCACCACCGGGAACTATGGCTACACCTTC,CATTGNYGYTF
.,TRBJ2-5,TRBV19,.,TGTGCCAGTAGTACCCTTGGGGACCAAGAGACCCAGTACTTC,CASSTLGDQETQYF
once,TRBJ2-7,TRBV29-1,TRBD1,TGCAGCGTTTTACCGGACAGGCCCTACGAGCAGTACTTC,CSVLPDRPYEQYF
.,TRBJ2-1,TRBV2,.,TGTGCCAGCAGGGCACAACTAGTGAGGCAGTTCTTC,CASRAQLVRQFF
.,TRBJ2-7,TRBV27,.,TGTGCCAGCATGACTCTGGGTACCTACACCTACGAGCAGTACTTC,CASMTLGTYTYEQYF
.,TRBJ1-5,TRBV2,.,TGTGCCAGCACTAGGGTTTTTAGCAATCAGCCCCAGCATTTT,CASTRVFSNQPQHF
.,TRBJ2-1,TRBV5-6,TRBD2,TGTGCCAGCAGCACCCCGGCCCCTAGCGGGAGGGGCCTCGACCTCGCGCAGTTCTTC,CASSTPAPSGRGLDLAQFF
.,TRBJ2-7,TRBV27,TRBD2,TGTGCCAGCCGAACTAGCGGGATATCCTACGAGCAGTACTTC,CASRTSGISYEQYF
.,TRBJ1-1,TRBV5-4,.,TGTGCCAGCAGGGCGGGGGTTTCGAACACTGAAGCTTTCTTT,CASRAGVSNTEAFF
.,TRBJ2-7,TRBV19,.,TGTGCCAGTAAGGGGCCGGTCTACGAGCAGTACTTC,CASKGPVYEQYF
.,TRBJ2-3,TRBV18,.,TGTGCCAGCTCACCAAACAGATTTAGCACAGATACGCAGTATTTT,CASSPNRFSTDTQYF
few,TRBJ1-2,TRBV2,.,TGTGCCAGCAGTGAAGTACGGGTGGGAGGCTACACCTTC,CASSEVRVGGYTF
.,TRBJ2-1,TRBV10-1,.,TGCGCCAGCACCTTTTCATCTAGCGCGGACTCCTACAATGAGCAGTTCTTC,CASTFSSSADSYNEQFF
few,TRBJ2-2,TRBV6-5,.,TGTGCCAGCAGTTATAGGAGTTTCAGCACCGGGGAGCTGTTTTTT,CASSYRSFSTGELFF
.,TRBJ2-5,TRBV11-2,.,TGTGCCAGCAGCTTAGGCCCTAACGCGGCGTACCAAGAGACCCAGTACTTC,CASSLGPNAAYQETQYF
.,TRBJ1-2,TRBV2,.,TGTGCCAGCAGCTCCGGGGGGGGCTATGGCTACACCTTC,CASSSGGGYGYTF
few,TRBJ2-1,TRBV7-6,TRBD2,TGTGCCAGCAGCCCCGGACTAGCGGTTTCCTACAATGAGCAGTTCTTC,CASSPGLAVSYNEQFF
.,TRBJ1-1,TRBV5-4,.,TGTGCCAGCAGCTTTGGGTCCAGCACTGAAGCTTTCTTT,CASSFGSSTEAFF
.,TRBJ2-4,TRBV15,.,TGTGCCACCAGCAGAGATCGGGCAGAGAGAACCAAAAACATTCAGTACTTC,CATSRDRAERTKNIQYF
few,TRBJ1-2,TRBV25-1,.,TGTGCCAGCACTGGGGCAGGAGGCTACACCTTC,CASTGAGGYTF
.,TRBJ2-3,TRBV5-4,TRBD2,TGTGCCAGCAGCGGGGGGCTAGCGGGAGTACCAGATACGCAGTATTTT,CASSGGLAGVPDTQYF
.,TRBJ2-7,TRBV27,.,TGTGCCAGCGGACTTAGCTACGAGCAGTACTTC,CASGLSYEQYF
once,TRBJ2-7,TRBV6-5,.,TGTGCCAGCAGTTCGGGACTGAACTACGAGCAGTACTTC,CASSSGLNYEQYF
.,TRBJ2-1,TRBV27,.,TGTGCCAGCAGTTTGGGCTTGGGGGAGCCCCTATACAATGAGCAGTTCTTC,CASSLGLGEPLYNEQFF
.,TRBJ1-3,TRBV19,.,TGTGCCAGTAGTGAAACAGGTGTTGGAAACACCATATATTTT,CASSETGVGNTIYF
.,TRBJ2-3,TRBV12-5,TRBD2,TGTGCTAGTGGTCTTACCAGCGGGAGTACAGATACGCAGTATTTT,CASGLTSGSTDTQYF
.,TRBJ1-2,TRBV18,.,TGTGCCAGCTCACCACCTTCGAAGGGGCGCGTCTATGGCTACACCTTC,CASSPPSKGRVYGYTF
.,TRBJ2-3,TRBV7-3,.,TGTGCCAGCAGCCCGGGGAACAGGGGCACAGATACGCAGTATTTT,CASSPGNRGTDTQYF
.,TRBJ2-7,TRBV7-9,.,TGTGCCAGCAGCTTACCGGGACCCTACGAGCAGTACTTC,CASSLPGPYEQYF
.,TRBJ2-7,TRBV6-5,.,TGTGCCAGCAGTGAGCCAGAGATTTCCTACGAGCAGTACTTC,CASSEPEISYEQYF
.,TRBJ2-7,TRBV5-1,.,TGCGCCAGCAGCTTGTACAGGGCCTACGAGCAGTACTTC,CASSLYRAYEQYF
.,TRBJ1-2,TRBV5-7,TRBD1,TGTGCCAGCAGCTCGCGGACAGGGGGGATTGAGAATGGCTACACCTTC,CASSSRTGGIENGYTF
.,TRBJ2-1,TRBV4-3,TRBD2,TGCGCCAGCAGCCAAGAGGGGCTAGCGGGAAGAGGTCGCAATGAGCAGTTCTTC,CASSQEGLAGRGRNEQFF
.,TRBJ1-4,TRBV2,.,TGTGCCAGCATTCGGCAGCCTACCGCAACTAATGAAAAACTGTTTTTT,CASIRQPTATNEKLFF
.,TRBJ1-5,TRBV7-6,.,TGTGCCAGCAGCTTCCGGGGTGGGGCTGGTCAGCCCCAGCATTTT,CASSFRGGAGQPQHF
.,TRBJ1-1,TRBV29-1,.,TGCAGCGTGGAGACAGTTAACACTGAAGCTTTCTTT,CSVETVNTEAFF
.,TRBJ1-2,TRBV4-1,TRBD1,TGCGCCAGCAGCCTGAGACAGGGGTATGGCTACACCTTC,CASSLRQGYGYTF
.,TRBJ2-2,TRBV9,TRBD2,TGTGCCAGCAGCGGGGGGACTAGCGGGAGGTCCGGGGAGCTGTTTTTT,CASSGGTSGRSGELFF
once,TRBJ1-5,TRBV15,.,TGTGCCACCAGCAGAGACGGGCAGATTCAGCCCCAGCATTTT,CATSRDGQIQPQHF
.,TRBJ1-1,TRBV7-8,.,TGTGCCAGCAGCTTAAGTCTACCGGGGGCGGGAAACACTGAAGCTTTCTTT,CASSLSLPGAGNTEAFF
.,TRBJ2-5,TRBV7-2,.,TGTGCCAGCAGCCCCTGGGGCGGGACCCAAGAGACCCAGTACTTC,CASSPWGGTQETQYF